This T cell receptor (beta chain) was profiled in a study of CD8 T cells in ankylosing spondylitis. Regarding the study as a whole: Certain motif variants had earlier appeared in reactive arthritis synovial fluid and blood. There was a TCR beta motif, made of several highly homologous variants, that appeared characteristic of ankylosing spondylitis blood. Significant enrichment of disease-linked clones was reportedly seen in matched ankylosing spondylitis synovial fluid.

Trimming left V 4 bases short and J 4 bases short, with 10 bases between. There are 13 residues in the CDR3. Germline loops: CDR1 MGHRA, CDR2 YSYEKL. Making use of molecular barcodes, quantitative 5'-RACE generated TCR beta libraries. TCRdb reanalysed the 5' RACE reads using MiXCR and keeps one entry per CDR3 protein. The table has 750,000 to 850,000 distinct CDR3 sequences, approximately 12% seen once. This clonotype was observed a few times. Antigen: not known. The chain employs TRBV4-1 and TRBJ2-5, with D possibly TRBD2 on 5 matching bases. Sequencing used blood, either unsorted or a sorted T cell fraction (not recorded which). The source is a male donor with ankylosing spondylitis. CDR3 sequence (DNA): TGCGCCAGCAGCCTCCAGGCGGGAGAGACCCAGTACTTC. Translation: CASSLQAGETQYF.